This T cell receptor (beta chain) is drawn from a study of CD8+CD57+ T cells in acquired aplastic anemia. Study-wide points: Around 29 shared CD8+ CDR3s appeared highly expressed within patients' immunodominant clones.

This clonotype was found many times. What it binds is not known. Those patients picked for sequencing had displayed CD8+CD57+ cell expansion on flow cytometry. Severe acquired aplastic anemia was present in all patients. Patient blood was sampled before any therapy had been received. The CDR3 runs 13 residues. Germline CDR1 reads SQVTM; CDR2 reads ANQGSEA. Unmatched junction bases numbered 6, after V lost 2 bases and J lost 7 bases. Genomic DNA constituted the template upon which TCR beta VDJ and CDR3 profiling was performed. TCRdb reprocessed the reads via MiXCR and lists one record per CDR3 protein. The table includes just over 200,000 distinct CDR3 sequences, more than 55% detected once.

The sample consisted of sorted CD4+, CD8+, or CD8+CD57+ T cells (not recorded which) from PBMCs. This chain connects TRBV29-1 to TRBJ2-7, with TRBD2 identical over 9 bases. This sequence originates from a human donor with aplastic anemia. The chain's CDR3 is CSVEIAGAGEQYF. CDR3 sequence (DNA): TGCAGCGTTGAAATAGCGGGGGCCGGGGAGCAGTACTTC.